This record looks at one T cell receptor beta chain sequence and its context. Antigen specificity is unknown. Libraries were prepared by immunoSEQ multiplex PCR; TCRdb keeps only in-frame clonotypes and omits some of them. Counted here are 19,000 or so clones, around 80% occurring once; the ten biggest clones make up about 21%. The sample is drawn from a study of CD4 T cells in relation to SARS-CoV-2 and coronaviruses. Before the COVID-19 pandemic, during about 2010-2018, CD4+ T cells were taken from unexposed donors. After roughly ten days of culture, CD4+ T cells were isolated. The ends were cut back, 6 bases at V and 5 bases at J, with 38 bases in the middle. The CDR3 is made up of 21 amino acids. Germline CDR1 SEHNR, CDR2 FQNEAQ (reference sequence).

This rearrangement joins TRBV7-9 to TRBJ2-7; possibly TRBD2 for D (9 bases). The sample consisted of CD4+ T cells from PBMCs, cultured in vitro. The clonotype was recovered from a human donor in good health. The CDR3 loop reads CASRLGGPGQEISGRSHEQYF. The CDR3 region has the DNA TGTGCCAGCAGGTTGGGAGGGCCGGGACAGGAAATTAGCGGGAGATCTCACGAGCAGTACTTC. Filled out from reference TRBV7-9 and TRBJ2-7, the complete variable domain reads DTGVSQNPRHKITKRGQNVTFRCDPISEHNRLYWYRQTLGQGPEFLTYFQNEAQLEKSRLLSDRFSAERPKGSFSTLEIQRTEQGDSAMYLCASRLGGPGQEISGRSHEQYFGPGTRLTVT.